This T cell receptor beta chain was identified in a study of blood T cell repertoires in COVID-19. The CDR3 runs to 16 residues. Losses at the gene ends were 3 bases for V and 0 bases for J; bases not matched to a gene: 3. CDR1 is SGHTS, CDR2 YDEGEE, per germline. Assay used: immunoSEQ multiplex PCR; TCRdb lists only in-frame clones, some missing. The sample has roughly 280,000 clones, roughly nine tenths seen once. V is TRBV5-8 and J is TRBJ2-2, with 9 positions matching TRBD1. This clonotype was obtained from a woman between 50 and 59 years old who had recovered from COVID-19. The sample comprised PBMCs or T cells enriched from blood (not recorded which). This CDR3 reads CASSSGQGTNTGELFF. DNA of the CDR3: TGTGCCAGCAGCTCTGGACAGGGGACGAACACCGGGGAGCTGTTTTTT.